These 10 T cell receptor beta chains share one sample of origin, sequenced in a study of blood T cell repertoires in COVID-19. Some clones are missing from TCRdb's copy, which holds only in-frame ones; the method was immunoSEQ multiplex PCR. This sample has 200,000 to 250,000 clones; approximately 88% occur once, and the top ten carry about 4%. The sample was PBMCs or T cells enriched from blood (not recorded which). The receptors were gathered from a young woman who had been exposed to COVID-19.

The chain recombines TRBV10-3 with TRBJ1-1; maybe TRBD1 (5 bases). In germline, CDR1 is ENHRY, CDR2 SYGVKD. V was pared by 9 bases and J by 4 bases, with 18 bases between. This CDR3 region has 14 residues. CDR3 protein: CAIRAGTLGTEAFF. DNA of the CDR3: TGTGCCATAAGGGCGGGGACCTTGGGCACTGAAGCTTTCTTT.

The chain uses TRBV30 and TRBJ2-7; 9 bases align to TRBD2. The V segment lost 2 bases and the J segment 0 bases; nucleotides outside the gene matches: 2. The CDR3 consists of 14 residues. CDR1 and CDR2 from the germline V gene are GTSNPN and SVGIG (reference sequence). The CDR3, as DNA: TGTGCCTGGAGTCTAGCGGGAATCTCCTACGAGCAGTACTTC. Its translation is CAWSLAGISYEQYF.

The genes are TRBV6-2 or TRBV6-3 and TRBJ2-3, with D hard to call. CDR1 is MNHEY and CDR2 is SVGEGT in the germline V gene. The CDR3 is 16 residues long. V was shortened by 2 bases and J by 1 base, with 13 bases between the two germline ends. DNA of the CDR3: TGTGCCAGCAGTTACGATGTATATCCAGGCACAGATACGCAGTATTTT. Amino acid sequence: CASSYDVYPGTDTQYF.

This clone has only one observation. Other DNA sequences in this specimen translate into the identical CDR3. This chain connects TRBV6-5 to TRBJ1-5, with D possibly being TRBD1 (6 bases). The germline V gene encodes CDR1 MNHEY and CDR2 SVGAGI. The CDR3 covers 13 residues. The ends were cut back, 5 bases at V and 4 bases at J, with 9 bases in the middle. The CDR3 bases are TGTGCCAGCAGTCGAACAGGGAATCAGCCCCAGCATTTT. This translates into CASSRTGNQPQHF.

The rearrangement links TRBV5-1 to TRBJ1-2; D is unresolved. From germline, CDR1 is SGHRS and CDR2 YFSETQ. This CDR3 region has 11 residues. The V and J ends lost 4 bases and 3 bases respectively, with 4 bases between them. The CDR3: CASSRDYGYTF. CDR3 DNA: TGCGCCAGCAGCCGTGACTATGGCTACACCTTC.

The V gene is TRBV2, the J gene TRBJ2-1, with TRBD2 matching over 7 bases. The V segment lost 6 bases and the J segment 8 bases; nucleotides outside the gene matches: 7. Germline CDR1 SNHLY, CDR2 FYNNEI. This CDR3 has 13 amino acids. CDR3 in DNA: TGTGCCAGCAGCTTGGGGGGGGGAGATGAGCAGTTCTTC. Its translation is CASSLGGGDEQFF.

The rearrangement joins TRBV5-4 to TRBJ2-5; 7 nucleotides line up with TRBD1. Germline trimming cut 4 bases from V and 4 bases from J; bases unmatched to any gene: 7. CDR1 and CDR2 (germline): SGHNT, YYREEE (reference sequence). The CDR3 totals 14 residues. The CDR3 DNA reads TGTGCCAGCAGCCAAAGGACAGGTGGAGAGACCCAGTACTTC. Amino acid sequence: CASSQRTGGETQYF.

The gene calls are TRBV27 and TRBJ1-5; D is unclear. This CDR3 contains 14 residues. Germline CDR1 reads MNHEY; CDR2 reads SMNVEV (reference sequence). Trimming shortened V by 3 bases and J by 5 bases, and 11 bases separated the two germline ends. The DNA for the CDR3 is TGTGCCAGCAGTTTCGGTTTTATCCATCAGCCCCAGCATTTT. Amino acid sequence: CASSFGFIHQPQHF.

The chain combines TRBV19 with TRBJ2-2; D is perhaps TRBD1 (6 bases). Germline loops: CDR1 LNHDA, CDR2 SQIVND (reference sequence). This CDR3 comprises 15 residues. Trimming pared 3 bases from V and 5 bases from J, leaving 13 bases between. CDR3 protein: CASSIYGQGTGELFF. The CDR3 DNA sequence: TGTGCCAGTAGTATTTACGGCCAGGGGACCGGGGAGCTGTTTTTT.

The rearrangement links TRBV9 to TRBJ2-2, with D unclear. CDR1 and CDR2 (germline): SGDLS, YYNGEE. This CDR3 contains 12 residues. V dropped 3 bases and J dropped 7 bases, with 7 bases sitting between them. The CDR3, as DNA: TGTGCCAGCAGCGGACTCGGCGGGGAGCTGTTTTTT. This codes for CASSGLGGELFF.